The clone carrying this T cell receptor beta chain has at least ten counts. Its antigen is undetermined. The data were obtained in a study of early T cells in non-severe SARS-CoV-2 infection. Background on the study: Unsorted whole blood bulk RNA was sequenced, with unpaired chains. General study points: VDJdb-based annotation leaned toward anti-spike CD8 responses and missed private and CD4 specificities.

Via MiXCR, TCRdb re-called the 5' RACE reads, giving one row per CDR3 protein. The data show 25,000 to 35,000 distinct CDR3 sequences, about 5% seen once. The V end was cut by 3 bases, the J end by 6 bases, with 13 bases between. CDR3 length: 14 residues. Germline CDR1 and CDR2: SGHRS and YFSETQ. V usage is TRBV5-1 and J usage is TRBJ2-1, with D maybe TRBD2 (6 bases). This clonotype originated in an adult who was a healthcare worker with PCR-confirmed SARS-CoV-2 infection or an uninfected control (not recorded which). Sequenced sample: whole blood. The CDR3 is CASSSGVLGNEQFF. The CDR3 DNA reads as TGCGCCAGCAGCTCGGGGGTCCTGGGCAATGAGCAGTTCTTC.